Detailed here is one T cell receptor beta chain. As yet, its antigen is unknown. UMI-labeled 5' RACE yielded the TRB cDNA libraries. Reprocessing the 5' RACE reads, TCRdb reports a single entry for every CDR3 protein and omits DNA. The repertoire table contains 45,000 to 60,000 distinct CDR3 sequences. This sample was included in a study of CXCR3-negative and CXCR3-positive naive CD8 T cells. Study conclusions and caveats: Each naive subset displayed comparably high diversity, whereas memory CD8+ cells displayed much lower diversity. Comparison of naive CXCR3-negative and CXCR3-positive cells revealed similar TRBV-TRBJ usage, while memory cells differed. Naive subsets expressed similar surface CD5; TRB CDR3 features served to infer TCR strength. For CXCR3-positive naive cells, TRB CDR3s were more hydrophobic than those of CXCR3-negative naive cells.

CDR1 SQVTM and CDR2 ANQGSEA come from the germline V gene. This CDR3 region has 12 residues. The TCR sequence derives from a human donor in good health. Some clones in this sample may be carry-over from other donors' samples. The sequenced sample consisted of naive CXCR3- CD8+ T cells from blood. The subset was: CD45RO-CCR7+CD27+CD95- naive CD8+ T cells lacking CXCR3 (TNR3-). This chain links TRBV29-1 with TRBJ2-7. The CDR3 sequence is CSVKGSPYEQYF.